This T cell receptor (beta chain) was documented in a study of blood T cell repertoires in COVID-19. The table came from immunoSEQ multiplex PCR; TCRdb's copy has only in-frame clones and leaves some out. Of about 210,000 clones in the sample, 84% are singletons; the top ten hold about 7.3%. The clonotype was recovered from a woman in her 50s with active or convalescent COVID-19. The material sequenced was peripheral blood.

The CDR3, as DNA: TGTGCCAGCAGTGGATGGCGGGCGTATCAGCCCCAGCATTTT. Translating gives CASSGWRAYQPQHF. V is TRBV28 and J is TRBJ1-5; D not resolved. Germline loops: CDR1 MDHEN, CDR2 SYDVKM. The V and J ends lost 5 bases and 5 bases respectively, with 13 bases between them. The CDR3 loop spans 14 amino acids.